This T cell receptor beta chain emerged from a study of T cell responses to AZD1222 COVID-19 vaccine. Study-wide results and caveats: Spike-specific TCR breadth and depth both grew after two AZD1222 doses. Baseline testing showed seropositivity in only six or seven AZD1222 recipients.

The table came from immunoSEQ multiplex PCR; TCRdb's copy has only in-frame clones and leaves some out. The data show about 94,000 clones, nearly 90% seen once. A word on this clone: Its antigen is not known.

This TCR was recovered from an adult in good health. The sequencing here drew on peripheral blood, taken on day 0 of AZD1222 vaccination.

CDR3 nucleotides: TGCAGCGTGACAGGTGGGGCTGGGGCCAACGTCCTGACTTTC. Protein sequence: CSVTGGAGANVLTF. V usage is TRBV29-1 and J usage is TRBJ2-6; perhaps TRBD1 as D (6 bases). Germline-derived CDR1 and CDR2 are SQVTM and ANQGSEA. CDR3 size: 14 residues. V was pared by 6 bases and J by 2 bases, with 11 bases between.